This T cell receptor (beta chain) was sequenced during a study of shared clonotypes between healthy human individuals. The CDR3 sequence is 18 residues long. Trimming removed 4 bases at V and 1 base at J, with 17 bases between. Per the germline V gene, CDR1 is MDHEN and CDR2 is SYDVKM. CD8 cells regarded as naive lacked CD45RO, were positively chosen for CCR7, and omitted terminally differentiated effector memory CD45RA+ cells. Concerning this clone: Its antigen is unknown.

Study outcomes and limitations: With several donors compared, 4.5% to 6.5% of naive CD4 clonotypes were shared.

In the authors' methods: With immunoSEQ giving junction-only sequences and no quality scores, filtering differed. Sequencing used immunoSEQ multiplex PCR; TCRdb keeps in-frame clones, though not all of them. V and J calls plus clone size are reproduced from that table; the DNA served to infer D and trimming. The table has under 850,000 clones, 80% to 95% seen once; the top ten hold under 30%. This chain connects TRBV28 to TRBJ2-6; TRBD2 is a possible D gene (6 bases). The sequenced sample consisted of naive CD8+ T cells sorted from blood. This TCR was sampled from a man aged 30-40 years in good health. CDR3 amino acids: CASSSYYQGLSGANVLTF. CDR3 sequence (DNA): TGTGCCAGCAGTTCATACTACCAGGGACTGTCTGGGGCCAACGTCCTGACTTTC.